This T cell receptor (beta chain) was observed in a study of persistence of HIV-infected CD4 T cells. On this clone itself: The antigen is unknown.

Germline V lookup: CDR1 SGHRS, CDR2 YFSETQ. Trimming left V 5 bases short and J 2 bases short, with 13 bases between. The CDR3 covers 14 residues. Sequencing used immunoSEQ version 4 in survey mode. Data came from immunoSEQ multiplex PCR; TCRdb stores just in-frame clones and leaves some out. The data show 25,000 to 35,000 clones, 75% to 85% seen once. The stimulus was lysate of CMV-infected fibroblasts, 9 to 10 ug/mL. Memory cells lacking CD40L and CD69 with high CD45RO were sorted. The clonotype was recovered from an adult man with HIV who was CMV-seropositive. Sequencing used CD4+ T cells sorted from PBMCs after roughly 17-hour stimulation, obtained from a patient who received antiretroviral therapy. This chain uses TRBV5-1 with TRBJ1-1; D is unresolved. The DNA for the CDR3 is TGCGCCAGCAGATCACCAGCGGGTAACACTGAAGCTTTCTTT. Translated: CASRSPAGNTEAFF.